The next 28 T cell receptor beta chains were all read from a single sample in a study of blood T cell repertoires in COVID-19 (dated by TCRdb to 2020 to 2021). Libraries were constructed by the immunoSEQ multiplex PCR assay. The clones in this table, taken by TCRdb from immuneACCESS, are in-frame only. Not every clone is retained; where verified, under half of the shortfall comes from an unresolved V gene, and the cause of the rest is unknown. The sample records about 140,000 clones, 80% of which are singletons. Of the sample, approximately 3.4% is held by the ten largest clones. Sequencing was done on a sample of peripheral blood. These receptors were obtained from a man in his 70s who had recovered from COVID-19.

The chain combines TRBV4-2 with TRBJ2-7; TRBD2 might be the D (5 bases). V was trimmed by 0 bases and J by 2 bases, leaving 14 bases between them. Germline V gene lookup returns CDR1 LGHNA and CDR2 YNFKEQ. This CDR3 contains 16 residues. The CDR3 nucleotides read TGTGCCAGCAGCCAAGAGACTGGAGCGGTAGCCTACGAGCAGTACTTC. Translated: CASSQETGAVAYEQYF.

The rearrangement uses TRBV27 and TRBJ2-1; no clear D gene. Trimming took 7 bases from V and 7 from J, leaving 11 bases between them. Germline CDR1 reads MNHEY; CDR2 reads SMNVEV (reference sequence). The CDR3 consists of 12 residues. The CDR3 sequence: CASNLPGNEQFF. The DNA of the CDR3 is TGTGCCAGCAACCTTCCCGGGAATGAGCAGTTCTTC.

This sequence joins TRBV2 and TRBJ1-2; 10 positions agree with TRBD1. Germline V gene data show CDR1 as SNHLY and CDR2 as FYNNEI. This CDR3 is built from 14 residues. V lost 6 bases, J lost 7 bases, and 8 bases stayed unmatched. The CDR3 DNA reads as TGTGCCAGCAGGTTCGGGACAGGGGCGTTTGGCTACACCTTC. Translation: CASRFGTGAFGYTF.

CDR3 bases: TGTGCCAGCAGCGGGAGGGACAGGATGGGCACAGATACGCAGTATTTT. Translation: CASSGRDRMGTDTQYF. The chain joins TRBV7-2 to TRBJ2-3; a possible D gene is TRBD1 (8 bases). V was trimmed by 5 bases and J by 1 base, leaving 16 bases between them. The CDR3 extends over 16 amino acids. In germline, CDR1 is SGHTA, CDR2 FQGNSA.

The chain is built from TRBV7-2 and TRBJ1-1; 10 nucleotides line up with TRBD1. Unmatched junction bases numbered 8, after V lost 5 bases and J lost 8 bases. The CDR3 extends over 14 amino acids. The germline V gene has CDR1 SGHTA and CDR2 FQGNSA. The CDR3 DNA sequence: TGTGCCAGCAGCGCACGGACAGGGGGAGTGGAAGCTTTCTTT. It translates to CASSARTGGVEAFF.

The V and J genes are TRBV4-1 and TRBJ2-7, with 10 bases that match TRBD2. This CDR3 contains 15 residues. The germline gives CDR1 MGHRA, CDR2 YSYEKL. V was pared by 4 bases and J by 4 bases, with 7 bases of the junction left unmatched. The CDR3: CASSPRTSGPYEQYF. Here the CDR3 DNA reads TGCGCCAGCAGCCCGCGGACTAGCGGACCATACGAGCAGTACTTC.

The chain couples TRBV4-3 to TRBJ2-1; the D gene is possibly TRBD2 (6 bases). The V and J ends lost 0 bases and 2 bases respectively, with 11 bases between them. The CDR3 contains 16 residues. Germline V gives CDR1 LGHNA, CDR2 YSLEER. The CDR3 region is CASSQEGSGPYNEQFF. The CDR3 nucleotides are TGCGCCAGCAGCCAAGAGGGTAGCGGCCCCTACAATGAGCAGTTCTTC.

The rearrangement uses TRBV12-5 and TRBJ2-3, with 8 bases matching TRBD2. Per the germline V gene, CDR1 is LGHNT and CDR2 is FRNRAP. With 6 bases clipped from V and 1 base from J, the junction kept 3 bases outside the gene matches. The CDR3 runs to 14 residues. The CDR3 DNA sequence: TGTGCTAGTGGGGCGACTAGCGGCACAGATACGCAGTATTTT. It encodes CASGATSGTDTQYF.

This clone was observed once. The chain employs TRBV30 and TRBJ2-7; 14 bases line up with TRBD2. V gave up 2 bases and J gave up 5 bases; unmatched junction bases: 11. CDR1 is GTSNPN, CDR2 SVGIG, per germline (reference sequence). This CDR3 has 17 amino acids. CDR3 DNA: TGTGCCTGGAGTAAAACGGGACTAGCGGGAGAAGGCCACGAGCAGTACTTC. Its protein is CAWSKTGLAGEGHEQYF.

V and J are TRBV4-1 and TRBJ2-1, with 10 bases aligning to TRBD2. The CDR3 length is 16 residues. In germline, CDR1 is MGHRA, CDR2 YSYEKL. With V trimmed by 0 bases and J by 8 bases, 7 bases remained unmatched. The chain's CDR3 is CASSQDPGTSADEQFF. In DNA form, the CDR3 reads TGCGCCAGCAGCCAAGATCCCGGGACTAGCGCTGATGAGCAGTTCTTC.

The chain links TRBV30 to TRBJ2-7; 9 bases agree with TRBD1. V lost 5 bases to trimming and J lost 2 bases; unmatched junction nucleotides: 7. The CDR3 is made up of 14 amino acids. From germline, CDR1 is GTSNPN and CDR2 SVGIG (reference sequence). Written as DNA, the CDR3 is TGTGCCTGGTCCGGGGACAGGGTAACCTACGAGCAGTACTTC. Translation gives CAWSGDRVTYEQYF.

The chain combines TRBV9 with TRBJ1-4; D uncertain. The CDR3 is 16 amino acids. Trimming shortened V by 3 bases and J by 0 bases, and 12 bases separated the two germline ends. Germline CDR1 is SGDLS and CDR2 is YYNGEE. The CDR3 spells CASSARAGTTNEKLFF. The CDR3 coding sequence is TGTGCCAGCAGCGCTCGGGCCGGGACAACTAATGAAAAACTGTTTTTT.

The chain joins TRBV11-2 to TRBJ1-2; tentative D call: TRBD1 (6 bases). Germline values: CDR1 SGHAT, CDR2 FQNNGV. The CDR3 extends over 14 amino acids. The V end was cut by 5 bases, the J end by 8 bases, with 18 bases between. The CDR3, as DNA: TGTGCCAGCAGCCCAAATCAGGGGAGGGACGGCTACACCTTC. Protein sequence: CASSPNQGRDGYTF. The entire variable domain, with the rest obtained from reference TRBV11-2 and TRBJ1-2, is as follows: EAGVAQSPRYKIIEKRQSVAFWCNPISGHATLYWYQQILGQGPKLLIQFQNNGVVDDSQLPKDRFSAERLKGVDSTLKIQPAKLEDSAVYLCASSPNQGRDGYTFGSGTRLTVV.

The chain couples TRBV5-6 to TRBJ1-5, with D possibly being TRBD1 (5 bases). With 5 bases removed from V and 0 bases from J, the gap between germline ends came to 12 bases. The CDR3 contains 15 residues. Germline loops: CDR1 SGHDT, CDR2 YYEEEE. The CDR3 protein is CASSYRLNSNQPQHF. As DNA, the CDR3 is TGTGCCAGCAGTTACAGGCTTAATAGCAATCAGCCCCAGCATTTT.

The J gene is TRBJ1-4, the V gene TRBV6-1, with 8 bases fitting TRBD1. Germline-derived CDR1 and CDR2 are MNHNS and SASEGT. Germline trimming cut 2 bases from V and 7 bases from J; bases unmatched to any gene: 6. This CDR3 has 15 residues. In DNA form, the CDR3 reads TGTGCCAGCAGTGAACAGGGGGCGGTTATTGAAAAACTGTTTTTT. Residues: CASSEQGAVIEKLFF.

J is TRBJ1-5 and V is TRBV6-5; D perhaps matches TRBD1 (6 bases). Germline CDR1 reads MNHEY; CDR2 reads SVGAGI. With 11 bases removed from V and 10 bases from J, the gap between germline ends came to 21 bases. This CDR3 comprises 13 residues. The CDR3 DNA is TGTGCCGCTGGGAGCGGGGGGCTCTTCCCCCAGCATTTT. It encodes CAAGSGGLFPQHF.

Remarks on this clone: Other DNA sequences in the same sample also yield this CDR3. This chain connects TRBV6-2 or TRBV6-3 to TRBJ2-1, with D uncertain. The CDR3 consists of 11 residues. V lost 6 bases, J lost 9 bases, and 9 bases lay in between. Germline lookup yields CDR1 MNHEY and CDR2 SVGEGT. As DNA, the CDR3 is TGTGCCAGCAGCTTCTATAGTGAGCAGTTCTTC. This codes for CASSFYSEQFF.

The chain couples TRBV4-1 to TRBJ2-1; 8 bases fit TRBD2. Germline values: CDR1 MGHRA, CDR2 YSYEKL. Trimming took 2 bases from V and 9 from J; bases not matched to a gene: 12. The CDR3 extends over 16 amino acids. The CDR3 DNA reads TGCGCCAGCAGCCAACCCTTTTACGGGAGGGCCGGTGAGCAGTTCTTC. It yields the protein CASSQPFYGRAGEQFF.

The chain joins TRBV5-6 to TRBJ1-1, with D perhaps TRBD1 (6 bases). The CDR3 runs to 12 residues. Trimming removed 0 bases from V and 8 bases from J, with 8 bases in between. The V gene's germline CDR1 is SGHDT and CDR2 YYEEEE. DNA of the CDR3: TGTGCCAGCAGCTTGGGCGACAGGGAAGCTTTCTTT. As protein: CASSLGDREAFF.

Comment on this clone: Other DNA sequences of this sample code for an identical CDR3. This chain uses TRBV5-1 with TRBJ2-1; maybe TRBD2 (6 bases). Germline-derived CDR1 and CDR2 are SGHRS and YFSETQ. The CDR3 runs 15 residues. Trimming cost V 0 bases and J 4 bases, with 11 bases left between them. Written as DNA, the CDR3 is TGCGCCAGCAGCTTGGTCGGGAGTAGTTACAATGAGCAGTTCTTC. Amino acid sequence: CASSLVGSSYNEQFF.

The V and J genes are TRBV5-1 and TRBJ2-5, with a tentative D call TRBD2 (5 bases). The CDR3 spans 15 residues. Trimming removed 0 bases at V and 5 bases at J, with 14 bases between. From germline, CDR1 is SGHRS and CDR2 YFSETQ. The CDR3 sequence: CASSLVDGVVETQYF. CDR3 nucleotides: TGCGCCAGCAGCTTGGTTGACGGGGTCGTTGAGACCCAGTACTTC. The complete variable domain, with remaining parts taken from reference TRBV5-1 and TRBJ2-5, reads KAGVTQTPRYLIKTRGQQVTLSCSPISGHRSVSWYQQTPGQGLQFLFEYFSETQRNKGNFPGRFSGRQFSNSRSEMNVSTLELGDSALYLCASSLVDGVVETQYFGPGTRLLVL.

The chain uses TRBV19 and TRBJ2-3; 7 bases are a match to TRBD1. Trimming took 7 bases from V and 0 from J; bases not matched to a gene: 4. The length of the CDR3 is 14 residues. Germline V lookup: CDR1 LNHDA, CDR2 SQIVND (reference sequence). CDR3 protein: CASMTGPSTDTQYF. As DNA, the CDR3 is TGTGCCAGTATGACAGGGCCCAGCACAGATACGCAGTATTTT.

The rearrangement uses TRBV11-2 and TRBJ2-7, with 7 bases matching TRBD2. The CDR3 is 15 amino acids. Germline trimming cut 5 bases from V and 2 bases from J; bases unmatched to any gene: 9. From germline, CDR1 is SGHAT and CDR2 FQNNGV. Written as DNA, the CDR3 is TGTGCCAGCAGCCGACCTAGCGGAGGGGCCTACGAGCAGTACTTC. Translation gives CASSRPSGGAYEQYF.

The rearrangement joins TRBV3-1 (or the pseudogene TRBV3-2) to TRBJ2-7; D possibly corresponds to TRBD2 (6 bases). This CDR3 has 15 residues. The germline V and J ends were trimmed by 1 base and 3 bases, with 13 bases remaining between them. From germline, CDR1 is LGHDT and CDR2 YNNKEL (reference sequence). The CDR3 sequence is CASSQGPGEGYEQYF. The CDR3 DNA sequence: TGTGCCAGCAGCCAAGGACCGGGAGAAGGCTACGAGCAGTACTTC.

The CDR3 region is CASSQEGQGDFGYTF. The CDR3 DNA sequence: TGTGCCAGCAGCCAAGAGGGACAGGGGGATTTCGGCTACACCTTC. The chain employs TRBV14 and TRBJ1-2; TRBD1 matches at 11 bases. The junction had 5 bases not matched to a gene; V was cut back by 0 bases and J by 8 bases. Germline V gene lookup returns CDR1 SGHDN and CDR2 FVKESK. The CDR3 is 15 residues long.

This clone is a singleton in its sample. The chain recombines TRBV7-2 with TRBJ1-2, with a tentative D call TRBD1 (5 bases). CDR3 length equals 16 residues. Trimming removed 4 bases from V and 6 bases from J, with 21 bases in between. Germline assignment: CDR1 SGHTA and CDR2 FQGNSA. CDR3 DNA: TGTGCCAGCAGCTCTACCATGGGTTCATCAGGGAATGGCTACACCTTC. It codes for CASSSTMGSSGNGYTF.

The table lists this clone with a count of one. The chain carries TRBV28 and TRBJ1-1, with D perhaps matching TRBD1 (5 bases). From germline, CDR1 is MDHEN and CDR2 SYDVKM. Trimming removed 1 base from V and 5 bases from J, with 14 bases in between. The CDR3 is 15 residues long. CDR3 nucleotides: TGTGCCAGCAGTTTATCCCGCCGGGGGAGGACTGAAGCTTTCTTT. The encoded protein is CASSLSRRGRTEAFF.

This clone was observed a single time. The CDR3 loop reads CASSPRLSGSSYNEQFF. The CDR3, as DNA: TGTGCCAGCAGCCCCCGACTGAGCGGAAGCTCCTACAATGAGCAGTTCTTC. V usage is TRBV7-8 and J usage is TRBJ2-1; a weak D match, TRBD2 (5 bases). The V and J ends lost 5 bases and 0 bases respectively, with 17 bases between them. The length of the CDR3 is 17 residues. Germline V gene lookup returns CDR1 SGHVS and CDR2 FQNEAQ.